The T cell receptor beta chain described here comes from a study of cytomegalovirus exposure and HLA in healthy donors. Both 60 Vbeta primers and 13 Jbeta primers went into the PCR. Assay: immunoSEQ multiplex PCR; the TCRdb copy retains only in-frame clones and omits some. The sample yields approximately 100,000 clones, roughly 79% seen once. CDR1 is SEHNR and CDR2 is FQNEAQ in the germline V gene (reference sequence). This CDR3 has 15 residues. V lost 5 bases to trimming and J lost 4 bases, with 14 bases between them. Source material: PBMCs. V and J are TRBV7-9 and TRBJ2-2, with a possible D match to TRBD1 (6 bases). The clonotype was recovered from a woman aged 25 to 45 in good health and CMV-seronegative. The CDR3: CASSPKGVGTGELFF. The CDR3 DNA reads as TGTGCCAGCAGCCCAAAGGGGGTCGGCACCGGGGAGCTGTTTTTT.